The 24 T cell receptor beta chains below all came from one sample that was sequenced in a study of cytomegalovirus exposure and HLA in healthy donors (dated by TCRdb to the late 2010s). Libraries were made using the immunoSEQ multiplex PCR assay. For the multiplex PCR, a mixture combining 60 forward primers for TCR Vbeta segments and 13 reverse primers for TCR Jbeta segments was used. As stored in TCRdb, this immuneACCESS dataset retains in-frame rearrangements with V and J assigned. A fraction of the clones does not appear; measured against another copy, unresolved V genes explain less than half of the discrepancy, and the remainder lacks a known reason. The sample contains more than 140,000 clones, almost 85% of them found a single time. Jointly, the top ten make up approximately 3.2% of the sample. The sample taken for sequencing was PBMCs. These receptors were obtained from a young man in good health and CMV-seropositive.

There are a few counts of this clone. This rearrangement joins TRBV14 to TRBJ1-2; TRBD1 might be the D (5 bases). With 0 bases removed from V and 6 bases from J, the gap between germline ends came to 8 bases. The V gene's germline CDR1 is SGHDN and CDR2 FVKESK. The CDR3 sequence is 13 residues long. CDR3 loop: CASSQDAGNGYTF. In nucleotides, the CDR3 is TGTGCCAGCAGCCAAGACGCAGGGAATGGCTACACCTTC.

Concerning this clone itself: At one end, the junction sequence differs from germline, possibly due to a read error. The chain carries TRBV7-7 and TRBJ2-1; TRBD1 agrees at 8 bases. Germline CDR1 is SSHAT and CDR2 is FNYEAQ (reference sequence). The CDR3 runs 12 residues. This chain's CDR3 is CASSPGQEGLFF. For the CDR3, the DNA is TGTGCTAGCAGCCCGGGACAGGAGGGTCTGTTCTTC.

V gene TRBV4-1 combines with J gene TRBJ1-1; D is unclear. Germline assignment: CDR1 MGHRA and CDR2 YSYEKL. The V and J ends lost 1 base and 0 bases respectively, with 12 bases between them. The CDR3 covers 16 residues. The CDR3 DNA reads TGCGCCAGCAGCCAAGGTGAGGGCAGATTGAACACTGAAGCTTTCTTT. This sequence encodes CASSQGEGRLNTEAFF.

Written as DNA, the CDR3 is TGTGCCAGCAGCTTAGATACAGGGCGCAGGTATGGCTACACCTTC. Translated: CASSLDTGRRYGYTF. The chain uses TRBV7-2 and TRBJ1-2; a possible D gene is TRBD1 (6 bases). Germline values: CDR1 SGHTA, CDR2 FQGNSA. CDR3 size: 15 residues. Trimming took 1 base from V and 5 from J, leaving 14 bases between them. Looking up the rest from reference TRBV7-2 and TRBJ1-2 gives the full variable domain: GAGVSQSPSNKVTEKGKDVELRCDPISGHTALYWYRQSLGQGLEFLIYFQGNSAPDKSGLPSDRFSAERTGGSVSTLTIQRTQQEDSAVYLCASSLDTGRRYGYTFGSGTRLTVV.

V and J are TRBV28 and TRBJ2-7; tentatively, D is TRBD1 (5 bases). This CDR3 is built from 15 residues. Trimming pared 3 bases from V and 2 bases from J, leaving 14 bases between. The germline CDR1 and CDR2 sequences are MDHEN and SYDVKM. CDR3 nucleotides: TGTGCCAGCAGTTTTGTAAACAGGATACCCTACGAGCAGTACTTC. Its translation is CASSFVNRIPYEQYF.

This chain joins TRBV6-1 and TRBJ2-7, with 7 bases identical to TRBD2. CDR3 length: 14 amino acids. Germline CDR1 is MNHNS and CDR2 is SASEGT. V gave up 1 base and J gave up 6 bases; unmatched junction bases: 6. The CDR3 bases are TGTGCCAGCAGTGAAGGCGGGAGTATCCGCGAGCAGTACTTC. Amino acid sequence: CASSEGGSIREQYF.

The V and J genes are TRBV28 and TRBJ2-3, with TRBD2 matching over 10 bases. Germline V CDR1 and CDR2: MDHEN, SYDVKM. V lost 6 bases, J lost 7 bases, and 4 bases stayed unmatched. CDR3 size: 13 residues. The chain's CDR3 is CASSLAGGYTQYF. For the CDR3, the DNA is TGTGCCAGCAGCTTAGCGGGAGGATATACGCAGTATTTT.

This chain links TRBV7-9 with TRBJ1-1, with a weak D call TRBD1 (6 bases). V dropped 2 bases and J dropped 5 bases, with 9 bases sitting between them. The CDR3 has 13 residues. Germline CDR1 and CDR2: SEHNR and FQNEAQ (reference sequence). The CDR3 DNA reads TGTGCCAGCAGCTTATATCAGGGGACTGAAGCTTTCTTT. This encodes CASSLYQGTEAFF.

The chain employs TRBV9 and TRBJ2-1; 7 bases are shared with TRBD2. Germline lookup yields CDR1 SGDLS and CDR2 YYNGEE. CDR3 size: 16 residues. V lost 0 bases to trimming and J lost 2 bases; unmatched junction nucleotides: 5. CDR3 in DNA: TGTGCCAGCAGCGTAGGGCTAGCGGCACCCTACAATGAGCAGTTCTTC. Amino acids: CASSVGLAAPYNEQFF.

The chain combines TRBV5-1 with TRBJ2-2; 9 bases fit TRBD2. V dropped 4 bases and J dropped 2; count of bases not matched to a gene: 3. CDR1 is SGHRS and CDR2 is YFSETQ in the germline V gene. The CDR3 runs 15 residues. CDR3 bases: TGCGCCAGCAGCCTTAGCGGGAGAAACACCGGGGAGCTGTTTTTT. Residues: CASSLSGRNTGELFF.

This clone was seen only once. The chain carries TRBV19 and TRBJ1-3; D gene ambiguous. The CDR3 has 13 amino acids. The V end lost 9 bases, the J end lost 4 bases, and 13 bases lay between the germline ends. CDR1 is LNHDA, CDR2 SQIVND, per germline (reference sequence). Here the CDR3 reads CASNDLRGNTIYF. DNA for the CDR3: TGTGCCAGCAACGACCTGCGGGGAAACACCATATATTTT.

A word on this clone: This CDR3 is also generated by other DNA sequences in the sample. The V call is TRBV6-1, the J call TRBJ1-5, with a tentative D call TRBD1 (5 bases). The CDR3 has 14 residues. V dropped 3 bases and J dropped 4 bases, with 10 bases sitting between them. Germline-derived CDR1 and CDR2 are MNHNS and SASEGT. The CDR3 is CASSEAGGNQPQHF. CDR3 nucleotides: TGTGCCAGCAGTGAGGCCGGGGGAAATCAGCCCCAGCATTTT.

The chain has TRBV7-9 and TRBJ2-1, with D tentatively TRBD2 (7 bases). The germline V gene has CDR1 SEHNR and CDR2 FQNEAQ (reference sequence). The CDR3 consists of 14 residues. Trimming took off 2 bases at V and 4 bases at J, with 9 bases between the two ends. In DNA form, the CDR3 reads TGTGCCAGCAGCTTAAGGGGGGGTTACAATGAGCAGTTCTTC. This codes for CASSLRGGYNEQFF.

This sequence joins TRBV19 and TRBJ1-5; no firm D call. There are 14 residues in the CDR3. The germline gives CDR1 LNHDA, CDR2 SQIVND (reference sequence). V gave up 6 bases and J gave up 3 bases, with 12 bases separating them. The CDR3 bases are TGTGCCAGTAGGATCACCAGTTACAATCAGCCCCAGCATTTT. Its protein product is CASRITSYNQPQHF.

The chain is built from TRBV28 and TRBJ2-1, with D hard to call. V was cut by 4 bases and J by 3 bases, with 10 bases left in between. This CDR3 is 14 amino acids long. Germline V gene data show CDR1 as MDHEN and CDR2 as SYDVKM. CDR3 coding DNA: TGTGCCAGCAGTTCTCCACCGAGCTACAATGAGCAGTTCTTC. Translated: CASSSPPSYNEQFF.

The chain joins TRBV5-5 to TRBJ2-2, with TRBD2 matching over 12 bases. Germline loops: CDR1 SGHKS, CDR2 YYEKEE (reference sequence). The trim removed 0 bases at V and 6 bases at J, leaving 9 bases unmatched. This CDR3 has 18 amino acids. The DNA of the CDR3 is TGTGCCAGCAGCTTGGCCCCTAGCGGGAGGGAGGCTCCCGGGGAGCTGTTTTTT. Amino acids: CASSLAPSGREAPGELFF.

The chain is built from TRBV5-1 and TRBJ1-1, with D possibly being TRBD1 (5 bases). CDR1 is SGHRS and CDR2 is YFSETQ in the germline V gene. V was cut by 4 bases and J by 2 bases, with 12 bases left in between. This CDR3 region has 14 residues. The CDR3, as DNA: TGCGCCAGCAGCCCCAGACAGACAAACACTGAAGCTTTCTTT. It codes for CASSPRQTNTEAFF.

The chain couples TRBV6-6 to TRBJ1-6; D is unresolved. The CDR3 is 16 amino acids. Germline V gene lookup returns CDR1 MNHNY and CDR2 SVGAGI (reference sequence). Trimming took off 3 bases at V and 0 bases at J, with 9 bases between the two ends. As DNA, the CDR3 is TGTGCCAGCAGTTATATAGGAGGCTCCTATAATTCACCCCTCCACTTT. Its protein product is CASSYIGGSYNSPLHF.

This sequence joins TRBV4-1 and TRBJ2-7; the D is unclear. CDR3 size: 15 residues. V was trimmed by 2 bases and J by 6 bases, leaving 17 bases between them. Germline V gene data show CDR1 as MGHRA and CDR2 as YSYEKL. CDR3 amino acids: CASSQTSGLSTEQYF. CDR3 nucleotide sequence: TGCGCCAGCAGCCAAACTTCAGGATTATCGACCGAGCAGTACTTC.

The table lists this clone with a few counts. V usage is TRBV27 and J usage is TRBJ2-7, with a possible D match to TRBD2 (6 bases). Between the trimmed V and J ends, which lost 6 bases and 2 bases, there was a span of 17 bases. CDR1 and CDR2 from the germline V gene are MNHEY and SMNVEV (reference sequence). The CDR3 length is 15 residues. The DNA for the CDR3 is TGTGCCAGCAGACCAAGCAGGGAGGCCCCCTACGAGCAGTACTTC. It specifies CASRPSREAPYEQYF.

The J gene is TRBJ1-1, the V gene TRBV19, with D unresolved. Germline CDR1 reads LNHDA; CDR2 reads SQIVND (reference sequence). Trimming removed 6 bases from V and 4 bases from J, with 15 bases in between. The CDR3 has 14 amino acids. Here the CDR3 reads CASRLVPAGTEAFF. CDR3 in DNA: TGTGCCAGTAGGTTGGTGCCTGCGGGCACTGAAGCTTTCTTT.

The chain employs TRBV6-5 and TRBJ1-1, with TRBD1 as a possible D gene (6 bases). Germline lookup yields CDR1 MNHEY and CDR2 SVGAGI. CDR3 length: 15 amino acids. The V and J ends lost 4 bases and 3 bases respectively, with 15 bases between them. CDR3 DNA sequence: TGTGCCAGCAGTTCCCCTTCTGGGGGCGACACTGAAGCTTTCTTT. This gives the protein CASSSPSGGDTEAFF.

This clone has only one observation. The V gene is TRBV10-2, the J gene TRBJ1-5; 11 bases map to TRBD1. Germline values: CDR1 WSHSY, CDR2 SAAADI. This CDR3 is 16 amino acids long. After removal of 4 bases from V and 4 bases from J, the junction contained 6 bases not matched to a gene. The CDR3 here is CASSAKDRGQNQPQHF. CDR3 coding DNA: TGCGCCAGCAGTGCTAAGGACAGGGGGCAAAATCAGCCCCAGCATTTT.

The sample holds a few counts of this clone. The chain is built from TRBV5-1 and TRBJ2-7; tentatively, D is TRBD1 (6 bases). The CDR3 is made up of 15 amino acids. V lost 2 bases and J 7 bases, leaving 19 bases between the germline ends. Germline CDR1 is SGHRS and CDR2 is YFSETQ. CDR3 bases: TGCGCCAGCAGCTTCGAGGGGACACTACTTGGAGAGCAGTACTTC. Encoded protein: CASSFEGTLLGEQYF.